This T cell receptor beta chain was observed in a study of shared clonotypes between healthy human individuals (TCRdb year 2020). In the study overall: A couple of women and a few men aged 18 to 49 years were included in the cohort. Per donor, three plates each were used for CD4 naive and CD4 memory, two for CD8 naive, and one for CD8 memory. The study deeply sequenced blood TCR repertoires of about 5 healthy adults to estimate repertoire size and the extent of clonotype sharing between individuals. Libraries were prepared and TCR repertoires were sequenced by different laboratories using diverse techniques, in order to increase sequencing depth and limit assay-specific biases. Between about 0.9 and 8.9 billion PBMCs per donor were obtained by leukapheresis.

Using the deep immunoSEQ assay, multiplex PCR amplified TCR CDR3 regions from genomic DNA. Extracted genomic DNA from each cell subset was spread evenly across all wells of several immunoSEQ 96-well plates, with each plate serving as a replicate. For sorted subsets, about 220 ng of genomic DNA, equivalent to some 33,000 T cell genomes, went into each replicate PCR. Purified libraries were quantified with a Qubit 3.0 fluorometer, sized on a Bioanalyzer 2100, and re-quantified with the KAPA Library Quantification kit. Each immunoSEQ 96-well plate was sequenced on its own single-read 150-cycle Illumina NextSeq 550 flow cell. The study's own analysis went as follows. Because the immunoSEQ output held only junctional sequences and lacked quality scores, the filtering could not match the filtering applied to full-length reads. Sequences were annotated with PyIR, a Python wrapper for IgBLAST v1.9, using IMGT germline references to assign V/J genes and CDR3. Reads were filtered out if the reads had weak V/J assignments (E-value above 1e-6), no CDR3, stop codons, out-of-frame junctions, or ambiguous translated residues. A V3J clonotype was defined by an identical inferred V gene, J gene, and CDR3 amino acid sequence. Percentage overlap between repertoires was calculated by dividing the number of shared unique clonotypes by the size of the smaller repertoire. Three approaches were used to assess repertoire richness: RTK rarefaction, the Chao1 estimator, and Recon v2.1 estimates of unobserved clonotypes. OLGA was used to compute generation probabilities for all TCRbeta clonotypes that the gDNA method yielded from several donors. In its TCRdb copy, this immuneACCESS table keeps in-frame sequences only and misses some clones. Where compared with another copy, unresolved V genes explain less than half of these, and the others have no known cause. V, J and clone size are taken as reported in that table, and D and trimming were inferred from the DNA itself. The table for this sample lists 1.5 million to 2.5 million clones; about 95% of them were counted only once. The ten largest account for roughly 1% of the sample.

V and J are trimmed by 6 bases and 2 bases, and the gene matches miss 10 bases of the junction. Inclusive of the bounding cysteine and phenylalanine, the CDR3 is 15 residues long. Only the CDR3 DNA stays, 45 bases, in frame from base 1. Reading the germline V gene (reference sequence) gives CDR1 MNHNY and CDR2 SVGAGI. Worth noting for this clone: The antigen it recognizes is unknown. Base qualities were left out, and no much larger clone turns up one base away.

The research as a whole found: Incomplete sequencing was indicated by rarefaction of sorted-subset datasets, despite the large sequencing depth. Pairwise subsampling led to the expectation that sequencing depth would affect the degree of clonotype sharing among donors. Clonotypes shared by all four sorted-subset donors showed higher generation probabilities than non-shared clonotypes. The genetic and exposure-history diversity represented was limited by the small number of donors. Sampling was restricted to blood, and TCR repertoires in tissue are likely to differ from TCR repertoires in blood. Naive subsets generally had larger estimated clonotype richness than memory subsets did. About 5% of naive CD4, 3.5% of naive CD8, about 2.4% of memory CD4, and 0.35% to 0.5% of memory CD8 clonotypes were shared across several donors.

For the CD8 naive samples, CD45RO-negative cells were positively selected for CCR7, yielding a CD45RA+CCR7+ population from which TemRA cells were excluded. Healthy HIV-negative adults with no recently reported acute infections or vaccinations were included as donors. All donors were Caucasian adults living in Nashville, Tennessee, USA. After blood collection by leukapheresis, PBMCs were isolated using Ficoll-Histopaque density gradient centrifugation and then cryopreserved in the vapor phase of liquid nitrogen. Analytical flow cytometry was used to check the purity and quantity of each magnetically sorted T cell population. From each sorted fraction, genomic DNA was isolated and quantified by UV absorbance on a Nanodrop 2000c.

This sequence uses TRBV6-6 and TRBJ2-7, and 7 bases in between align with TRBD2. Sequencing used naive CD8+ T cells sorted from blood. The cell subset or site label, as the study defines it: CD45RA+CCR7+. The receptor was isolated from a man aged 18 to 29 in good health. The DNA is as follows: TGTGCCAGCAGGTGGGGGGGGGAGGGACCCTACGAGCAGTACTTC. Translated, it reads CASRWGGEGPYEQYF.